A selection of T cell receptor beta chains follows, all from one sample in a study of blood T cell repertoires in COVID-19. The table came from immunoSEQ multiplex PCR; TCRdb's copy has only in-frame clones and leaves some out. Among around 47,000 clones, approximately 90% were seen once, and the ten largest hold over 7.5%. Sequenced sample: peripheral blood. The receptors come from a man in his forties or fifties with active COVID-19. CDR3s include the opening cysteine and the closing phenylalanine or tryptophan. D genes are given only for firm matches. Only some rows state a clone size, as once, few, many or a class for expanded clones.

J,V,size,D,length,DNA,CDR3
TRBJ2-3,TRBV7-3,-,-,15,TGTGCCAGCAGCCGGACCGGGACTGACACAGATACGCAGTATTTT,CASSRTGTDTDTQYF
TRBJ2-3,TRBV19,-,-,14,TGTGCCAGTAGTATAGGACGGGACACAGATACGCAGTATTTT,CASSIGRDTDTQYF
TRBJ2-5,TRBV18,once,-,15,TGTGCCAGCTCACCACTGGCGGGGACTGGGGAGACCCAGTACTTC,CASSPLAGTGETQYF
TRBJ1-4,TRBV6-1,-,-,16,TGTGCCAGCAGTGGGCCGGGAAGGTTCGGTAATGAAAAACTGTTTTTT,CASSGPGRFGNEKLFF
TRBJ2-3,TRBV30,-,TRBD1,15,TGTGCCTGGAGCAGGGACAGCCATCTCACAGATACGCAGTATTTT,CAWSRDSHLTDTQYF
TRBJ2-7,TRBV7-2,-,TRBD2,17,TGTGCCAGCAGCTTAGATAGGGGCGGGAGATTATCCTACGAGCAGTACTTC,CASSLDRGGRLSYEQYF
TRBJ2-1,TRBV24-1,once,TRBD1,15,TGTGCCACCAGTGATGCCGGGACAGGGGGCCGTGAGCAGTTCTTC,CATSDAGTGGREQFF
TRBJ1-1,TRBV19,-,-,13,TGTGCCAGTAGGACCGGACAGATCACTGAAGCTTTCTTT,CASRTGQITEAFF
TRBJ1-3,TRBV27,few,-,11,TGTGCCAGCAGTCGGGGAAACACCATATATTTT,CASSRGNTIYF
TRBJ1-1,TRBV5-4,-,-,14,TGTGCCAGCAGCTTCAATAGGTTGAACACTAAAGCTTTCTTT,CASSFNRLNTKAFF
TRBJ1-1,TRBV6-1,-,TRBD1,16,TGTGCCAGCAGTGCCCACAGGGGTACCCGGGCGACTGAAGCTTTCTTT,CASSAHRGTRATEAFF
TRBJ1-5,TRBV6-6,-,-,13,TGTGCCAGCAGTGGACAGCTTTATCAGCCCCAGCATTTT,CASSGQLYQPQHF
TRBJ2-1,TRBV30,-,TRBD1,17,TGTGCCTGGAGTGTACGTTTTAGGAGGCAGGGGGCCGATGAGCAGTTCTTC,CAWSVRFRRQGADEQFF
TRBJ1-2,TRBV25-1,-,-,14,TGTGCCAGCAGTGAGGCAGGGGAAGGGGGTGGCTACACCTTC,CASSEAGEGGGYTF
TRBJ2-5,TRBV5-1,-,TRBD2,15,TGCGCCAGCAGCTTGACGCCGGGGGGGCAAGAGACCCAGTACTTC,CASSLTPGGQETQYF
TRBJ2-7,TRBV6-2/TRBV6-3,-,TRBD2,15,TGTGCCAGCAGTTACGGCGGGGGGTCTCCCTACGAGCAGTACTTC,CASSYGGGSPYEQYF
TRBJ1-2,TRBV16,once,-,15,TGTGCCAGCAGCCAAGAGAGGAGGGGCTACTATGGCTACACCTTC,CASSQERRGYYGYTF
TRBJ2-2,TRBV7-3,-,-,17,TGTGCCAGCAGCTCCTCCTGGGCAGGGGTAAAGACCGGGGAGCTGTTTTTT,CASSSSWAGVKTGELFF
TRBJ2-5,TRBV6-5,-,-,15,TGTGCCAGCAGTTACTCTCAGACTGCCCAAGAGACCCAGTACTTC,CASSYSQTAQETQYF
TRBJ1-3,TRBV3-1/TRBV3-2,once,TRBD1,15,TGTGCCAGCAGCCTTGGGACAGAATCTGGAAACACCATATATTTT,CASSLGTESGNTIYF
TRBJ1-6,TRBV14,once,-,17,TGTGCCAGCAGCCCCCTCCGTTTTCCCCAGAATAATTCACCCCTCCACTTT,CASSPLRFPQNNSPLHF
TRBJ2-1,TRBV6-2/TRBV6-3,-,TRBD2,14,TGTGCCAGCAGCCACGGACTAGCGGGAGTTGAGCAGTTCTTC,CASSHGLAGVEQFF
TRBJ2-1,TRBV29-1,-,-,12,TGCAGCGCCTCCCCGACAGACAATGAGCAGTTCTTC,CSASPTDNEQFF
TRBJ1-1,TRBV18,-,-,15,TGTGCCAGCTCACCGGTGGTGGGCACCAACACTGAAGCTTTCTTT,CASSPVVGTNTEAFF
TRBJ1-5,TRBV30,-,-,13,TGTGCCTGCTCGACAGAGAGCAATCAGCCCCAGCATTTT,CACSTESNQPQHF
TRBJ1-3,TRBV7-6,-,-,16,TGTGCCAGCAGCTTAGTGGGGACACCTGCTCCCGGCACCATATATTTT,CASSLVGTPAPGTIYF
TRBJ2-7,TRBV28,-,-,14,TGTGCCAGCAGTTTAACAGGGAGCTCCTACGAGCAGTACTTC,CASSLTGSSYEQYF
TRBJ1-1,TRBV30,-,-,13,TGTGCCTGGAGCGCCCGGAGGGGTTCTGAAGCTTTCTTT,CAWSARRGSEAFF
TRBJ2-3,TRBV3-1/TRBV3-2,few,TRBD2,19,TGTGCCAGCAGCCAAGCGACCCCGGGACTAGCGGGGGTCACAGATACGCAGTATTTT,CASSQATPGLAGVTDTQYF
TRBJ2-2,TRBV4-3,few,-,15,TGCGCCAGCAGCCAGGCGACAGACAACACCGGGGAGCTGTTTTTT,CASSQATDNTGELFF
TRBJ2-1,TRBV11-2,-,-,15,TGTGCCAGCAGCCCTTCCGGACAGAGTCTTAATGAGCAGTTCTTC,CASSPSGQSLNEQFF
TRBJ1-6,TRBV12-3/TRBV12-4,-,TRBD1,11,TGTGCCACCCAGGGGGATTCACCCCTCCACTTT,CATQGDSPLHF
TRBJ1-1,TRBV3-1/TRBV3-2,-,-,14,TGTGCCAGCAGCCAAGTCGGGATGAACACTGAAGCTTTCTTT,CASSQVGMNTEAFF